The 19 T cell receptor beta chains below come from one sample, sequenced in a study of T cell responses to AZD1222 COVID-19 vaccine. Produced via immunoSEQ multiplex PCR; TCRdb's table is partial and in-frame only. The table lists more than 85,000 clones, 80% to 95% of them singletons. The sequencing used peripheral blood, collected on day 0 of AZD1222 vaccination. The receptors come from an adult in good health.

J is TRBJ2-4 and V is TRBV4-1, with unresolved D. Germline lookup yields CDR1 MGHRA and CDR2 YSYEKL. The CDR3 consists of 17 residues. V lost 0 bases and J lost 2, with 14 bases in between. The CDR3, as DNA: TGCGCCAGCAGCCAAGATCGAACAGACAATACCAAAAACATTCAGTACTTC. It specifies CASSQDRTDNTKNIQYF.

This chain connects TRBV6-6 to TRBJ1-3; D is perhaps TRBD1 (6 bases). The CDR3 runs to 15 residues. The germline V and J ends were trimmed by 6 bases and 3 bases, with 15 bases remaining between them. Per the germline V gene, CDR1 is MNHNY and CDR2 is SVGAGI (reference sequence). The chain's CDR3 is CASSKVQGVGNTIYF. The CDR3 DNA follows: TGTGCCAGCAGCAAAGTACAGGGCGTTGGAAACACCATATATTTT.

V and J are TRBV7-2 and TRBJ2-1; D call uncertain. The germline gives CDR1 SGHTA, CDR2 FQGNSA. The CDR3 is 12 residues long. The V end lost 1 base, the J end lost 10 bases, and 8 bases lay between the germline ends. The CDR3 spells CASSLVGLEQFF. The CDR3 region has the DNA TGTGCCAGCAGCTTAGTTGGGTTGGAGCAGTTCTTC.

The chain joins TRBV28 to TRBJ2-7; 7 bases fit TRBD1. The ends lost 6 bases at V and 2 bases at J; junction bases unmatched: 10. CDR1 and CDR2 (germline): MDHEN, SYDVKM. The CDR3 has 15 amino acids. The CDR3 region has the DNA TGTGCCAGCAGCCAAGGGACAGCTATGGCCTACGAGCAGTACTTC. It codes for CASSQGTAMAYEQYF.

This sequence joins TRBV4-1 and TRBJ2-5, with D hard to call. Germline values: CDR1 MGHRA, CDR2 YSYEKL. The CDR3 consists of 15 residues. V gave up 0 bases and J gave up 3 bases, with 11 bases separating them. CDR3 nucleotides: TGCGCCAGCAGCCAAGATCCGAGGCCGGAAGAGACCCAGTACTTC. This gives the protein CASSQDPRPEETQYF.

This CDR3 reads CASNQGTGHYGYTF. The CDR3 DNA is TGTGCCAGTAATCAGGGTACAGGGCACTATGGCTACACCTTC. The V call is TRBV19, the J call TRBJ1-2; possibly TRBD1 for D (6 bases). The V end was cut by 7 bases, the J end by 3 bases, with 15 bases between. The CDR3 has 14 amino acids. Germline V CDR1 and CDR2: LNHDA, SQIVND (reference sequence).

The chain links TRBV11-3 to TRBJ1-1; perhaps TRBD1 as D (5 bases). Trimming removed 0 bases from V and 1 base from J, with 9 bases in between. This CDR3 has 15 residues. The germline V gene has CDR1 SGHNT and CDR2 YENEEA. The CDR3 sequence is CASSLEGVGNTEAFF. CDR3 coding DNA: TGTGCCAGCAGCTTAGAGGGGGTAGGGAACACTGAAGCTTTCTTT.

In DNA, the CDR3 is TGTGCCAGCAGTTACTTGACAGGGCCCCTCGGCGGCTACACCTTC. Encoded protein: CASSYLTGPLGGYTF. The chain combines TRBV6-5 with TRBJ1-2, with 7 bases that match TRBD1. The J segment lost 8 bases and the V segment lost 1 base, leaving 10 bases of the junction unmatched. The germline V gene encodes CDR1 MNHEY and CDR2 SVGAGI. This CDR3 spans 15 amino acids.

This clone was recorded once. The J gene is TRBJ1-4, the V gene TRBV7-9; D gene uncertain. This CDR3 contains 14 residues. From germline, CDR1 is SEHNR and CDR2 FQNEAQ (reference sequence). V dropped 0 bases and J dropped 1 base, with 3 bases sitting between them. The CDR3 spells CASSLAGTNEKLFF. CDR3 coding DNA: TGTGCCAGCAGCTTAGCGGGAACTAATGAAAAACTGTTTTTT.

This rearrangement joins TRBV19 to TRBJ1-6, with D possibly TRBD1 on 6 matching bases. The CDR3 has 13 residues. Deletions cut 10 bases from V and 6 bases from J, with 13 bases between. Per germline, CDR1 LNHDA and CDR2 SQIVND (reference sequence). In nucleotides, the CDR3 is TGTGCCACCTTGGACAGCATTAATTCACCCCTCCACTTT. Translation: CATLDSINSPLHF.

V is TRBV28 and J is TRBJ2-3, with 7 bases lining up with TRBD2. The CDR3 has 15 amino acids. V lost 6 bases to trimming and J lost 2 bases; unmatched junction nucleotides: 8. CDR1 and CDR2 (germline): MDHEN, SYDVKM. CDR3 protein: CASRKQRGNTDTQYF. The CDR3 nucleotides are TGTGCCAGCAGAAAACAGCGGGGCAACACAGATACGCAGTATTTT.

This rearrangement joins TRBV18 to TRBJ1-3; TRBD1 matches at 8 bases. This CDR3 contains 16 residues. V shed 6 bases and J 0 bases; nucleotides not matched to a gene: 7. The germline V gene encodes CDR1 KGHSH and CDR2 LQKENI. The chain's CDR3 is CASSSGQAVSGNTIYF. The CDR3, as DNA: TGTGCCAGCTCGTCGGGACAGGCCGTCTCTGGAAACACCATATATTTT.

This rearrangement joins TRBV5-4 to TRBJ2-7, with TRBD1 as a possible D gene (5 bases). V gave up 4 bases and J gave up 3 bases, with 11 bases separating them. Looked up from germline, CDR1 is SGHNT and CDR2 is YYREEE (reference sequence). The CDR3 has 13 amino acids. The CDR3 bases are TGTGCCAGCAGCCCGGCTGACAGCTACGAGCAGTACTTC. This translates into CASSPADSYEQYF.

This clone appeared a single time. The chain links TRBV12-3 or TRBV12-4 to TRBJ1-1; D ambiguous. This CDR3 contains 11 residues. V was shortened by 6 bases and J by 9 bases, with 11 bases between the two germline ends. In nucleotides, the CDR3 is TGTGCCAGCAGCCAAGTAAGTCAAGCTTTCTTT. This translates into CASSQVSQAFF.

CDR3 sequence (DNA): TGCGCCAGCAGCTTCTCAAGCGGCTATGGCTACACCTTC. This codes for CASSFSSGYGYTF. The chain recombines TRBV5-1 with TRBJ1-2; D gene uncertain. Deletions cut 2 bases from V and 4 bases from J, with 9 bases between. Germline V gives CDR1 SGHRS, CDR2 YFSETQ. CDR3 length equals 13 residues.

The chain employs TRBV27 and TRBJ1-1; no clear D gene. Germline values: CDR1 MNHEY, CDR2 SMNVEV (reference sequence). The CDR3 has 14 residues. Trimming pared 5 bases from V and 2 bases from J, leaving 12 bases between. The CDR3 loop is CASSLRGLNTEAFF. In DNA, the CDR3 is TGTGCCAGCAGTCTGAGAGGGCTCAACACTGAAGCTTTCTTT.

This clone came up once. The chain recombines TRBV2 with TRBJ2-3; D uncertain. The V end was cut by 4 bases, the J end by 2 bases, with 7 bases between. Germline values: CDR1 SNHLY, CDR2 FYNNEI. The CDR3 is made up of 13 amino acids. The CDR3 DNA reads as TGTGCCAGCAGTGGTGGGTACACAGATACGCAGTATTTT. It specifies CASSGGYTDTQYF.

The chain has TRBV4-1 and TRBJ1-2, with a tentative D call TRBD1 (5 bases). In germline, CDR1 is MGHRA, CDR2 YSYEKL. CDR3 size: 14 residues. V lost 1 base to trimming and J lost 8 bases, with 14 bases between them. This CDR3 is CASSQAGGRSGYTF. CDR3 bases: TGCGCCAGCAGCCAAGCGGGGGGACGGTCCGGCTACACCTTC.

The chain has TRBV4-2 and TRBJ2-7, with TRBD2 matching over 7 bases. CDR1 LGHNA and CDR2 YNFKEQ come from the germline V gene. Trimming removed 4 bases from V and 0 bases from J; junction bases left unmatched: 9. This CDR3 has 16 residues. DNA of the CDR3: TGTGCCAGCAGCCCAGAGAGCGGGACCCCCTCCTACGAGCAGTACTTC. This gives the protein CASSPESGTPSYEQYF.